These T cell receptor beta chains were read from a single sample in a study of cytotoxic CD8 clonotypes in ibrutinib-treated CLL. Using immunoSEQ multiplex PCR, the repertoire was profiled, and TCRdb retains in-frame clones only, with some absent. The sample carries 150,000 to 200,000 clones, approximately 68% recorded once. This specimen consisted of PBMCs, obtained after 24 months of ibrutinib treatment. These receptors all stem from a human donor with chronic lymphocytic leukemia. Both conserved end residues are part of each CDR3. Clone size is stated in some rows and not others, as once, few, many or a class when expanded.

18 | TRBV5-6 | - | CASSHQTSGRAITGELFF
13 | TRBV5-1 | - | CASSLQGSETQYF
16 | TRBV28 | - | CATMGFRTGNLGEQYF
15 | TRBV5-1 | - | CASSLAGQGMDTQYF
13 | TRBV9 | - | CASSVGAISEAFF
15 | TRBV9 | - | CASSVRGVSEETQYF
14 | TRBV11-2 | - | CASSSVGAANEQFF
12 | TRBV11-2 | - | CASSWENTEAFF
14 | TRBV7-9 | - | CASSGRHFQETQYF
16 | TRBV11-2 | - | CASRSPPGILSYEQYF
14 | TRBV7-6 | - | CASSLGTANQPQHF
16 | TRBV23-1 | - | CASSHQTGARNQPQHF
13 | TRBV7-9 | - | CASSLGHRDGYTF
14 | TRBV9 | - | CASSAAGGRGELFF
13 | TRBV2 | - | CASSLDSLLGYTF
18 | TRBV30 | - | CAWSRTPSGRAVTGELFF
15 | TRBV18 | once | CASSPGTAGNEKLFF
14 | TRBV9 | - | CASSTPISGNTIYF
14 | TRBV14 | few | CASSLTLSYNEQFF
11 | TRBV6-5 | - | CASRRNAIAFF
17 | TRBV5-1 | - | CASSLVGQATSTDTQYF
14 | TRBV5-6 | few | CASSRPGGDTEAFF
15 | TRBV11-2 | few | CASSLGLGRVDEQFF
15 | TRBV5-6 | - | CASSLFLPTNTEAFF
14 | TRBV10-3 | - | CATQVDRGLYEQYF
16 | TRBV7-9 | - | CASSGLAGELDYEQYF
14 | TRBV5-6 | few | CASSLRTGASPQHF
15 | TRBV4-1 | few | CASSQLTVRGEKLFF